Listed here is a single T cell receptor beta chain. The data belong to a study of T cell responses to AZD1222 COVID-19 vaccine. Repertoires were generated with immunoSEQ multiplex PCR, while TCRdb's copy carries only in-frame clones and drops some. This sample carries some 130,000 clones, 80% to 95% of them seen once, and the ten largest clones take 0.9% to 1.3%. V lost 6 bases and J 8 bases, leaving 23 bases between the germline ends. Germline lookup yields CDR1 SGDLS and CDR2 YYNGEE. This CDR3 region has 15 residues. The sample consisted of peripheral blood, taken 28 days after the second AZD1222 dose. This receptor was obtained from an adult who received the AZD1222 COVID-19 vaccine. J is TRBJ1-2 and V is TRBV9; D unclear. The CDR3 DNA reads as TGTGCCAGCAACCGACGGGGTGACCTAGACGGGGGCTACACCTTC. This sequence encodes CASNRRGDLDGGYTF.